This T cell receptor beta chain was sequenced for a study of blood T cell repertoires in COVID-19. In the study overall: Samples of COVID-19 (acute and convalescent) were obtained from the United States, Italy and Spain. From T cells, B-cell-depleted T cells, or PBMCs came the material, which was cDNA or gDNA.

Seattle's cohort entered during active infection and was followed longitudinally. Per the original methods: Quantification of nucleated cells was approximated via reference gene primer amplification. Produced via immunoSEQ multiplex PCR; TCRdb's table is partial and in-frame only. That table supplies the V and J calls and clone size; D and trimming were determined from the DNA. Among about 64,000 clones listed, roughly 75% were seen once. Germline CDR1 SQVTM, CDR2 ANQGSEA. The CDR3 is 16 amino acids. The ends lost 4 bases at V and 4 bases at J; junction bases unmatched: 11. The clonotype was recovered from a man in his sixties with COVID-19, enrolled during active disease. The V gene is TRBV29-1, the J gene TRBJ2-2, with TRBD1 identical over 8 bases. Material: peripheral blood. The CDR3 nucleotides read TGCAGCGTTGCCCCGGGACAGGCACTAACCACCGGGGAGCTGTTTTTT. Protein sequence: CSVAPGQALTTGELFF.